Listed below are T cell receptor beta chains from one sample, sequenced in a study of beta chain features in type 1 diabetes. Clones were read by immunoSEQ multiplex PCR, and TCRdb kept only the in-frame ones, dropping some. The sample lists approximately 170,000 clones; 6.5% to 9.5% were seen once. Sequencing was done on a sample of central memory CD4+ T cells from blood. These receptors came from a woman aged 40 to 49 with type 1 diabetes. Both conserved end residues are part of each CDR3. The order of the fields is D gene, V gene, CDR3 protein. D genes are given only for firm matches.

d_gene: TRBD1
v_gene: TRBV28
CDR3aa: CASSLQGAYGYTF

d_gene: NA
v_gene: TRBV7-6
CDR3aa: CASSSSGSTEAFF

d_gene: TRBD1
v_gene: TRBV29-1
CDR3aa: CSGTGQGYGYTF

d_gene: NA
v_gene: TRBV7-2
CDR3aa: CASSREAKLHNEQFF

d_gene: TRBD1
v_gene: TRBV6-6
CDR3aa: CASSRGGRGREQFF

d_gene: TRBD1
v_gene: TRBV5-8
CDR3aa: CASSPLNRGRNTEAFF

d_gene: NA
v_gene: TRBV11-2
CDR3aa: CASSSVSSGNTIYF

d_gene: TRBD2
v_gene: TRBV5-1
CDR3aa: CASSGSGLASGELFF

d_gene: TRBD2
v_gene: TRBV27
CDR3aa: CASSLSGAGYEQYF

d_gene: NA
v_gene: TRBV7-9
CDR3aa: CASSLAPEPGGGGYTF

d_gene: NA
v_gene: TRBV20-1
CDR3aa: CSAEGSSPLHF

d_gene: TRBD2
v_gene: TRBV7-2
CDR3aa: CASSLGRDQETQYF

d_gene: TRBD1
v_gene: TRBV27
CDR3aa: CASSLGQGLAFF

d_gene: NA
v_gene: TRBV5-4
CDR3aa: CASSSPPGDTQYF

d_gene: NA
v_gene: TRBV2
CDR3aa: CATGRDTVSDTQYF

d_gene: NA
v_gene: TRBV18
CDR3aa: CASSPQGVSGNTIYF

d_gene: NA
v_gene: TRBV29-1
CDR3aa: CSVAGPGNEQFF

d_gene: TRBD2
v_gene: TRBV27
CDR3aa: CASSPQLAGLSTDTQYF

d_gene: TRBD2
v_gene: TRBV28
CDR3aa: CASSLGTSGAQETQYF

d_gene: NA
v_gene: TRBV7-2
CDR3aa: CASSLETSNDEQFF

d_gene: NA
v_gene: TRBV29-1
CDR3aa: CSVEDGRGVAGGYGYTF

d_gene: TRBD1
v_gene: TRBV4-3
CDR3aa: CASSRSGTGTGELFF

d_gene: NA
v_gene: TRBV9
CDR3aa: CASSVVGVSTDTQYF

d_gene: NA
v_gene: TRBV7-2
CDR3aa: CASSSEGTQYF

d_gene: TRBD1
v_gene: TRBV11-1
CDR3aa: CASSLGQDNQPQHF

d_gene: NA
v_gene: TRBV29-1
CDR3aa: CSVQGSSGYTF

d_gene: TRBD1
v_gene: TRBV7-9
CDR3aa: CASSKGQGDYGYTF

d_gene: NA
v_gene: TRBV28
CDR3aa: CASSFEATGSDTQYF

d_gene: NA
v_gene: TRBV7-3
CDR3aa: CASSLKGSETQYF

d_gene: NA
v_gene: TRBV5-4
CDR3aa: CASSLGREHYGYTF

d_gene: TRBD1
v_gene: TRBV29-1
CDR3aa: CSAEGQENEKLFF

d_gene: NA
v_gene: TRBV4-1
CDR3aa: CASSQDKDRPNEKLFF

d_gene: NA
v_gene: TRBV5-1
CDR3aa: CASSSGGNNQPQHF

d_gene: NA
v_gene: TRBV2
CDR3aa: CASGEEGGPEQPQHF

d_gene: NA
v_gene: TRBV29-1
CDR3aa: CSVRTDYRTDTQYF

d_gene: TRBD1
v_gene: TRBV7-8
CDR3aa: CASSLTGGTANYGYTF

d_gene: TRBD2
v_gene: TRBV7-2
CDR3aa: CASSSIAGGADTQYF

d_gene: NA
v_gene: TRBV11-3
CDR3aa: CASSLDVLSRLNTEAFF

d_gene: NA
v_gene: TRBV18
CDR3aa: CASSRADQETQYF

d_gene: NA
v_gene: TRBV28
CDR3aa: CASSPPRGMLGYTF

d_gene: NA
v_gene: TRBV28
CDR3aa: CASSVGSAATKPLHF

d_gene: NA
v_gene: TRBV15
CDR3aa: CATGRGGNEQFF

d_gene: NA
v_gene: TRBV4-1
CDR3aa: CASSQSGESYEQYF

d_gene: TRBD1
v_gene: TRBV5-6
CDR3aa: CASSHGQGAGDTQYF

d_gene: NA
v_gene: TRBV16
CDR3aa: CASSQSGQSNQPQHF

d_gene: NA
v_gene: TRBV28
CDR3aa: CASNSPGTRLKETQYF

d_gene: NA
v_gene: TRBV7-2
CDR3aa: CASSTGHTQETQYF

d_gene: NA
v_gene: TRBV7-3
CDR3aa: CASSLVGGNEQFF

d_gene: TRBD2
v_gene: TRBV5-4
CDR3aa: CASSPSALAGEVTQYF

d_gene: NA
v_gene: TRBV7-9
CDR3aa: CASSLAGGGKVQPQHF

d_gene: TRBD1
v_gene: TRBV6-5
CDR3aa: CASSSGTVDEKLFF

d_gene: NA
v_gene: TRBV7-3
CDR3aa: CASSLGRQIYGYTF

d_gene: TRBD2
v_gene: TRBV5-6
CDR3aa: CASSLGAGATDTQYF

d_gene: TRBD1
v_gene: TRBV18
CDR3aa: CASSIGTGEYNEQFF

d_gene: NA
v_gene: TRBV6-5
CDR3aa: CASSYSTPGKAFF

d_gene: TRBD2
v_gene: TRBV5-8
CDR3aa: CASSPTSGPAGELFF